This T cell receptor (beta chain) was identified during a study of blood T cell repertoires in COVID-19. Study details: Sites in the United States, Italy and Spain provided acute and convalescent COVID-19 samples.

Libraries were prepared by immunoSEQ multiplex PCR; TCRdb keeps only in-frame clonotypes and omits some of them. The table records 110,000 or so clones, about 85% of them present only once. CDR1 MNHEY and CDR2 SVGEGT come from the germline V gene. The CDR3 totals 12 residues. This clone showed up just once. The germline gene is not matched at one end of the junction; a read error may be the cause. Material: peripheral blood. This sequence originates from an older woman with COVID-19, enrolled during active disease. The genes are TRBV6-2 or TRBV6-3 and TRBJ1-1; a weak D match, TRBD1 (6 bases). The CDR3 coding sequence is TGTGCCAGCAGTGCGGGGGCCGGCAGCAGAGGATTT. This encodes CASSAGAGSRGF.